This is a list of T cell receptor beta chains from one sample in a study of T-cell memory formation after mild COVID-19. TCRdb ran MiXCR on the 5' RACE reads and lists one entry per CDR3 protein. The sample has roughly 110,000 distinct CDR3 sequences, around a fifth seen once. The sample consisted of PBMCs or a T cell subset sorted from them (not recorded which). These receptors all come from a man younger than 35 who had mild COVID-19 (a few samples of this study predate the infection). Cell type and time point are not known. Each CDR3 is given without its conserved first and last residue. Fields, in order: CDR3 protein, J gene, V gene.

ASSVDSAYSTDTQY TRBJ2-3 TRBV9
ASTRVSTNSPLH TRBJ1-6 TRBV28
SAPPSAGRTDTQY TRBJ2-3 TRBV20-1
ASSQDRGTVRNSPLH TRBJ1-6 TRBV4-3
ASSSTFRTGDTGELF TRBJ2-2 TRBV9
SARADFLQGYEQY TRBJ2-7 TRBV20-1
ASSLDGGAEAF TRBJ1-1 TRBV7-9
ASRTGTNNEQF TRBJ2-1 TRBV12-3/TRBV12-4
ASSHVQGLPPDTQY TRBJ2-3 TRBV7-6
SAASGDDYNEQF TRBJ2-1 TRBV20-1
ASSDVGLGYT TRBJ1-2 TRBV9
ASSQVNMNTEAF TRBJ1-1 TRBV4-1
ASSQDTGGPYNSPLH TRBJ1-6 TRBV4-3
ASSLGASYEQY TRBJ2-7 TRBV27
ASSYRAADRLNYGYT TRBJ1-2 TRBV7-2